One sample yielded the 16 T cell receptor beta chains listed below, sequenced in a study of cytomegalovirus exposure and HLA in healthy donors. The PCR had 60 Vbeta and 13 Jbeta primers. Assay: immunoSEQ multiplex PCR; the TCRdb copy retains only in-frame clones and omits some. The profile shows some 180,000 clones, around 76% of them singletons. Sequenced material: PBMCs. These receptors were collected from a woman in her thirties in good health and CMV-seropositive.

J is TRBJ1-6 and V is TRBV9; D remains ambiguous. Germline CDR1 reads SGDLS; CDR2 reads YYNGEE. This CDR3 region has 16 residues. The germline V and J ends were trimmed by 3 bases and 6 bases, with 16 bases remaining between them. The CDR3 loop is CASSADTTVPNSPLHF. The DNA of the CDR3 is TGTGCCAGCAGCGCCGATACCACGGTCCCTAATTCACCCCTCCACTTT.

The V and J genes are TRBV28 and TRBJ1-5; D gene uncertain. Between the trimmed V and J ends, which lost 8 bases and 0 bases, there was a span of 8 bases. The CDR3 is 13 residues long. Germline V lookup: CDR1 MDHEN, CDR2 SYDVKM. The CDR3 protein is CASAHFSNQPQHF. The CDR3 nucleotides are TGTGCCAGCGCCCACTTTAGCAATCAGCCCCAGCATTTT. The whole variable domain, remainder taken from reference TRBV28 and TRBJ1-5, is DVKVTQSSRYLVKRTGEKVFLECVQDMDHENMFWYRQDPGLGLRLIYFSYDVKMKEKGDIPEGYSVSREKKERFSLILESASTNQTSMYLCASAHFSNQPQHFGDGTRLSIL.

The chain carries TRBV18 and TRBJ1-4, with D tentatively TRBD1 (5 bases). Germline CDR1 reads KGHSH; CDR2 reads LQKENI. The length of the CDR3 is 14 residues. V was clipped by 7 bases and J by 2 bases, with 11 bases between them. The CDR3 DNA is TGTGCCAGCTTCGGAGGGGCGACTAATGAAAAACTGTTTTTT. Translation gives CASFGGATNEKLFF.

This clone was seen just once. Additional DNA sequences in this sample encode the identical CDR3. This rearrangement joins TRBV11-3 to TRBJ2-3, with D possibly TRBD1 on 5 matching bases. Per the germline V gene, CDR1 is SGHNT and CDR2 is YENEEA. CDR3 size: 12 residues. Deletions cut 5 bases from V and 6 bases from J, with 9 bases between. CDR3 sequence (DNA): TGTGCCAGCAGCCTGGGGCCCGATACGCAGTATTTT. Amino acids: CASSLGPDTQYF.

V gene TRBV13 combines with J gene TRBJ2-3; 9 bases agree with TRBD2. Germline V gives CDR1 PRHDT, CDR2 FYEKMQ (reference sequence). The CDR3 has 18 amino acids. The V segment lost 4 bases and the J segment 2 bases; nucleotides outside the gene matches: 13. The CDR3 DNA sequence: TGTGCCAGCAGCTCCAACGGCGCGGGGGGGGAGGACACAGATACGCAGTATTTT. Encoded protein: CASSSNGAGGEDTDTQYF.

The V call is TRBV12-2, the J call TRBJ1-5; TRBD1 is the table's D call and was not checked against the DNA. TRBV12-2 is an annotated pseudogene. The CDR3 is 17 amino acids. Here the CDR3 DNA reads TGTGCAAGTCGCCTCTCGACTCCGGGACAGGGGAATCAGCCCCAGCATTTT. This sequence encodes CASRLSTPGQGNQPQHF.

The chain carries TRBV7-9 and TRBJ2-5; the match to TRBD1 covers 7 bases. J lost 4 bases, V lost 3 bases, and 8 bases had no gene match. Looked up from germline, CDR1 is SEHNR and CDR2 is FQNEAQ (reference sequence). The CDR3 extends over 15 amino acids. CDR3 DNA sequence: TGTGCCAGCAGCTTCCCACAGGGGTTCCTAGAGACCCAGTACTTC. It specifies CASSFPQGFLETQYF.

The rearrangement uses TRBV5-5 and TRBJ1-2, with 7 bases lining up with TRBD1. The junction had 6 bases not matched to a gene; V was cut back by 5 bases and J by 2 bases. Looked up from germline, CDR1 is SGHKS and CDR2 is YYEKEE (reference sequence). The CDR3 is 14 amino acids. CDR3 nucleotide sequence: TGTGCCAGCAGTCAGACAGGGCTCAACTATGGCTACACCTTC. Residues: CASSQTGLNYGYTF.

This chain joins TRBV2 and TRBJ1-4; 7 positions match TRBD1. Unmatched junction bases numbered 8, after V lost 5 bases and J lost 5 bases. The germline V gene encodes CDR1 SNHLY and CDR2 FYNNEI. The CDR3 contains 15 residues. In nucleotides, the CDR3 is TGTGCCAGCAGTTCACAGGGGCACCCCAATGAAAAACTGTTTTTT. As protein: CASSSQGHPNEKLFF. Using reference TRBV2 and TRBJ1-4 for the parts outside the CDR3, the full variable domain is EPEVTQTPSHQVTQMGQEVILRCVPISNHLYFYWYRQILGQKVEFLVSFYNNEISEKSEIFDDQFSVERPDGSNFTLKIRSTKLEDSAMYFCASSSQGHPNEKLFFGSGTQLSVL.

This clone has a handful of counts. V is TRBV7-2 and J is TRBJ2-7; a possible D gene is TRBD1 (5 bases). Trimming shortened V by 1 base and J by 3 bases, and 10 bases separated the two germline ends. The CDR3 sequence is 14 residues long. CDR1 SGHTA and CDR2 FQGNSA come from the germline V gene. CDR3: CASSLDRQFYEQYF. In DNA form, the CDR3 reads TGTGCCAGCAGCTTAGATAGACAGTTCTACGAGCAGTACTTC.

The chain uses TRBV29-1 and TRBJ1-2; D uncertain. Germline loops: CDR1 SQVTM, CDR2 ANQGSEA. The CDR3 is made up of 12 amino acids. Trimming took off 4 bases at V and 3 bases at J, with 9 bases between the two ends. CDR3 coding DNA: TGCAGCGTTGGTAAGGGAGACTATGGCTACACCTTC. It yields the protein CSVGKGDYGYTF.

The rearrangement links TRBV7-9 to TRBJ2-5; 9 nucleotides align to TRBD1. Germline V gene sequence: CDR1 SEHNR, CDR2 FQNEAQ (reference sequence). The CDR3 consists of 15 residues. J lost 4 bases, V lost 7 bases, and 10 bases had no gene match. CDR3 loop: CASTPKGQGPETQYF. The CDR3 bases are TGTGCCAGCACCCCAAAGGGACAGGGCCCAGAGACCCAGTACTTC.

V is TRBV5-1 and J is TRBJ1-2; a weak D match, TRBD1 (5 bases). The CDR3 totals 14 residues. The V end lost 5 bases, the J end lost 8 bases, and 19 bases lay between the germline ends. Germline V lookup: CDR1 SGHRS, CDR2 YFSETQ. In DNA, the CDR3 is TGCGCCAGCAGTCTGAGGGAGGCCAGGGAAGGCTACACCTTC. Protein product: CASSLREAREGYTF.

The chain employs TRBV10-1 and TRBJ2-5; 9 nucleotides agree with TRBD2. From germline, CDR1 is WNHNN and CDR2 SYGVQD (reference sequence). The ends lost 8 bases at V and 4 bases at J; junction bases unmatched: 8. This CDR3 comprises 14 residues. CDR3 DNA: TGCGCCAGCTGGGGACTAGCATCCCTAGAGACCCAGTACTTC. Protein sequence: CASWGLASLETQYF.

V and J are TRBV14 and TRBJ2-1; 7 nucleotides align to TRBD2. The CDR3 totals 12 residues. The V gene end was trimmed by 4 bases and the J gene end by 10 bases; junction bases not matched to a gene: 4. The germline CDR1 and CDR2 sequences are SGHDN and FVKESK. DNA for the CDR3: TGTGCCAGCAGCCCGATCGGGGGGGAGCAGTTCTTC. Translated: CASSPIGGEQFF.

This chain uses TRBV6-1 with TRBJ2-3, with 15 bases identical to TRBD2. After removal of 6 bases from V and 4 bases from J, the junction contained 2 bases not matched to a gene. The germline gives CDR1 MNHNS, CDR2 SASEGT. The length of the CDR3 is 15 residues. CDR3 in amino acids: CASRGLAGGADTQYF. The CDR3 nucleotides read TGTGCCAGCAGGGGACTAGCGGGGGGTGCAGATACGCAGTATTTT.